This T cell receptor beta chain was sequenced in a study of blood T cell repertoires in COVID-19. The wider study: PBMCs, B-cell-depleted T cells, or T cells were the source of the cDNA or gDNA that made up the material.

Germline CDR1 reads MNHEY; CDR2 reads SVGAGI. The CDR3 is 13 amino acids. The V end lost 8 bases, the J end lost 7 bases, and 15 bases lay between the germline ends. The authors' processing: Amplifying reference gene primers gave estimates of nucleated cell counts. Assay used: immunoSEQ multiplex PCR; TCRdb lists only in-frame clones, some missing. Clonal size and the V and J genes are those of that table, whereas D and trimming came from the DNA. This table has some 250,000 clones, roughly 87% appearing once. The clonotype comes from a man aged 55 to 70 who had recovered from COVID-19. The chain recombines TRBV6-5 with TRBJ1-3; perhaps TRBD1 as D (6 bases). The sample consisted of peripheral blood. The CDR3 spells CASRGQPFNTIYF. The DNA for the CDR3 is TGTGCCAGCCGCGGACAGCCCTTCAACACCATATATTTT.